This TCR beta chain was profiled in a study of T cell responses to AZD1222 COVID-19 vaccine. Details on this clone: Its target is unknown.

The data were produced by immunoSEQ multiplex PCR, yet TCRdb's version contains in-frame clones alone and is incomplete. This table has 190,000 or so clones, approximately 93% appearing once. Broader study findings: Along spike, vaccine-associated CD4 TCRs were found throughout, with dominance at 160-218 and 743-854.

This receptor was identified in an adult who received the AZD1222 COVID-19 vaccine. The sequencing used peripheral blood, collected 28 days after the second AZD1222 dose.

The CDR3 loop reads CASSLPPRGVGDSPLHF. The CDR3 DNA is TGTGCCAGCAGCTTACCCCCAAGGGGAGTCGGGGATTCACCCCTCCACTTT. The rearrangement uses TRBV11-3 and TRBJ1-6; TRBD1 is a possible D gene (5 bases). Trimming stripped 2 bases from V and 8 bases from J, with 19 bases between. CDR1 and CDR2 (germline): SGHNT, YENEEA. The CDR3 is 17 residues long.